The sequence of this T cell receptor (beta chain) was determined in a study of blood T cell repertoires in COVID-19. CDR3 length: 15 amino acids. Assay: immunoSEQ multiplex PCR; the TCRdb copy retains only in-frame clones and omits some. The sample holds about 28,000 clones; about 90% are singletons and the top ten take about 5.6%. V is TRBV21-1 and J is TRBJ1-5; the DNA was not used to check the table's D call, TRBD1. TRBV21-1 is an annotated pseudogene. The sequencing sample was made of peripheral blood. The receptor was isolated from a man between 60 and 75 years old with active COVID-19. In nucleotides, the CDR3 is TGTGCCAGCAGCACCCAAATTAGGGGGAGTCAGCCCCAGCATTTT. It yields the protein CASSTQIRGSQPQHF.